Described below is a single T cell receptor beta chain sequence and its context. Individuals drawn from some 25 US areas were about 18 to 100 years old. The source of the sample is a study of blood T cell repertoires in COVID-19. Across the whole study: There were acute and convalescent COVID-19 samples, and they came from the United States, Italy and Spain.

The data were produced by immunoSEQ multiplex PCR, yet TCRdb's version contains in-frame clones alone and is incomplete. Here the sample spans roughly 150,000 clones, approximately 88% being singletons. The receptor's source is a man in his 70s who had been exposed to COVID-19. Specimen: PBMCs or T cells enriched from blood (not recorded which).

CDR3 residues: CASSRGGTGEDTQYF. The CDR3 DNA is TGTGCCAGCTCACGAGGGGGAACGGGTGAAGATACGCAGTATTTT. This sequence joins TRBV18 and TRBJ2-3; TRBD1 might be the D (6 bases). CDR1 KGHSH and CDR2 LQKENI come from the germline V gene. This CDR3 comprises 15 residues. The V and J ends lost 4 bases and 5 bases respectively, with 16 bases between them. Full variable domain (rest looked up from reference TRBV18 and TRBJ2-3): NAGVMQNPRHLVRRRGQEARLRCSPMKGHSHVYWYRQLPEEGLKFMVYLQKENIIDESGMPKERFSAEFPKEGPSILRIQQVVRGDSAAYFCASSRGGTGEDTQYFGPGTRLTVL.